This T cell receptor beta chain was sequenced in a study of cytomegalovirus exposure and HLA in healthy donors. Likely unrecorded immune exposures existed in these nominally healthy donors. This CDR3 has 17 amino acids. The V gene's germline CDR1 is MNHEY and CDR2 SMNVEV (reference sequence). Trimming took 3 bases from V and 2 from J; bases not matched to a gene: 8. This clone has more than one count but fewer than ten. The antigen is undetermined. Amplification used 60 Vbeta primers and 13 Jbeta primers. Using immunoSEQ multiplex PCR, the repertoire was profiled, and TCRdb retains in-frame clones only, with some absent. The data contain about 140,000 clones, more than 60% of them singletons. Study-level results: Evidence from a later analysis indicated that most CMV-associated TCR beta chains looked HLA-restricted. When analyzed later, a missense DCLRE1C variant was found to be linked to TCR beta V- and J-gene trimming.

The sequence was obtained from a female donor in good health and CMV-seronegative. The chain has TRBV27 and TRBJ2-4; 9 nucleotides agree with TRBD2. Source material: PBMCs. DNA of the CDR3: TGTGCCAGCAGTTTTACTCCGGGGACTAGCTCCAAAAACATTCAGTACTTC. Encoded protein: CASSFTPGTSSKNIQYF.